The 24 T cell receptor beta chains below were found in one sample sequenced in a study of the immune and genomic landscape of osteosarcoma. Osteosarcoma specimens were post-treatment primary, local recurrence and metastasis tumors from poor-prognosis patients. Method: immunoSEQ multiplex PCR; TCRdb's copy keeps in-frame clones and lacks some. The sample yields about 4,600 clones, 70% to 80% seen once. The source material was osteosarcoma tumor tissue from the femur. Receptors originate from a human donor with osteosarcoma.

The CDR3 sequence: CASYHYSTSGSSYEQYF. The CDR3 nucleotides read TGTGCCAGCTACCATTATTCGACTAGCGGATCCTCCTACGAGCAGTACTTC. This rearrangement joins TRBV5-6 to TRBJ2-7, with TRBD2 matching 9 bases. In germline, CDR1 is SGHDT, CDR2 YYEEEE. The trim removed 7 bases at V and 0 bases at J, leaving 14 bases unmatched. The CDR3 sequence is 17 residues long.

The chain recombines TRBV19 with TRBJ1-1, with D possibly TRBD1 on 6 matching bases. Germline CDR1 reads LNHDA; CDR2 reads SQIVND (reference sequence). The germline V and J ends were trimmed by 6 bases and 3 bases, with 20 bases remaining between them. This CDR3 has 16 residues. CDR3: CASSPRVGAGDTEAFF. The CDR3 coding sequence is TGTGCCAGTAGCCCTCGTGTGGGGGCGGGCGACACTGAAGCTTTCTTT.

This clone was recorded once. This rearrangement joins TRBV18 to TRBJ1-5, with D perhaps TRBD1 (6 bases). The CDR3 is made up of 14 amino acids. From germline, CDR1 is KGHSH and CDR2 LQKENI. The V and J ends lost 5 bases and 4 bases respectively, with 12 bases between them. CDR3 bases: TGTGCCAGCTCATCGGAACAGGGTAATCAGCCCCAGCATTTT. Its translation is CASSSEQGNQPQHF.

The V call is TRBV7-2, the J call TRBJ1-2, with D perhaps TRBD1 (5 bases). This CDR3 contains 16 residues. Germline values: CDR1 SGHTA, CDR2 FQGNSA. Trimming left V 5 bases short and J 3 bases short, with 19 bases between. Here the CDR3 DNA reads TGTGCCAGCAGCCCATGGGGACTTCGTGGAGACTATGGCTACACCTTC. Encoded protein: CASSPWGLRGDYGYTF.

CDR3 loop: CASSLSGSPYEQYF. In nucleotides, the CDR3 is TGTGCCAGCAGTCTTAGCGGGAGTCCCTACGAGCAGTACTTC. This rearrangement joins TRBV14 to TRBJ2-7; 9 nucleotides line up with TRBD2. This CDR3 comprises 14 residues. V lost 6 bases, J lost 2 bases, and 5 bases stayed unmatched. CDR1 is SGHDN and CDR2 is FVKESK in the germline V gene.

The chain couples TRBV15 to TRBJ2-5, with a weak D call TRBD2 (6 bases). V lost 3 bases, J lost 0 bases, and 11 bases lay in between. Germline CDR1 is LNHNV and CDR2 is YYDKDF (reference sequence). The CDR3 has 15 residues. CDR3 sequence reads: CATSSGGRYQETQYF. The DNA for the CDR3 is TGTGCCACCAGCAGCGGAGGGAGGTACCAAGAGACCCAGTACTTC.

The V gene is TRBV19, the J gene TRBJ1-1; maybe TRBD1 (6 bases). Trimming left V 5 bases short and J 2 bases short, with 15 bases between. CDR1 LNHDA and CDR2 SQIVND come from the germline V gene (reference sequence). This CDR3 has 15 residues. DNA for the CDR3: TGTGCCAGTAGTTGGGGGGGGCGAACCAACACTGAAGCTTTCTTT. Amino acid sequence: CASSWGGRTNTEAFF. The variable domain in full, with the rest retrieved from reference TRBV19 and TRBJ1-1, is DGGITQSPKYLFRKEGQNVTLSCEQNLNHDAMYWYRQDPGQGLRLIYYSQIVNDFQKGDIAEGYSVSREKKESFPLTVTSAQKNPTAFYLCASSWGGRTNTEAFFGQGTRLTVV.

The CDR3 nucleotides read TGCAGCGTTGAAGATCTCGGCAGGAGAAACCAAGAGACCCAGTACTTC. This gives the protein CSVEDLGRRNQETQYF. The rearrangement uses TRBV29-1 and TRBJ2-5; D remains ambiguous. The CDR3 runs 16 residues. V lost 0 bases and J lost 0, with 14 bases in between. Germline loops: CDR1 SQVTM, CDR2 ANQGSEA.

The chain is built from TRBV9 and TRBJ2-5, with TRBD1 matching over 8 bases. The CDR3 has 15 amino acids. V lost 0 bases to trimming and J lost 5 bases; unmatched junction nucleotides: 6. CDR1 SGDLS and CDR2 YYNGEE come from the germline V gene. CDR3 DNA: TGTGCCAGCAGCGTAGAGCCAGGGGGCTCGGAGACCCAGTACTTC. Translating gives CASSVEPGGSETQYF.

This clone was recorded only once. The CDR3 DNA reads TGTGCCTGGAGTGGTGTCGAGGGTCGCCAAGAGACCCAGTACTTC. It translates to CAWSGVEGRQETQYF. This sequence joins TRBV30 and TRBJ2-5, with D possibly matching TRBD2 (5 bases). Germline assignment: CDR1 GTSNPN and CDR2 SVGIG (reference sequence). This CDR3 contains 15 residues. Trimming stripped 1 base from V and 1 base from J, with 13 bases between.

This clone occurred once. The genes are TRBV19 and TRBJ1-3; possibly TRBD1 for D (6 bases). In germline, CDR1 is LNHDA, CDR2 SQIVND (reference sequence). V was cut by 8 bases and J by 0 bases, with 17 bases left in between. The CDR3 runs to 16 residues. In DNA, the CDR3 is TGTGCCAGTCATGATCTGACCAGGGGCTCTGGAAACACCATATATTTT. This sequence encodes CASHDLTRGSGNTIYF.

This clone is categorized as large (0.1 to 1%). The V and J genes are TRBV19 and TRBJ1-1; the D is unclear. The CDR3 covers 15 residues. Between the trimmed V and J ends, which lost 5 bases and 4 bases, there was a span of 17 bases. Germline-derived CDR1 and CDR2 are LNHDA and SQIVND (reference sequence). CDR3 bases: TGTGCCAGTAGTCCCTTCAGTGGGCAGCTCACTGAAGCTTTCTTT. Amino acid sequence: CASSPFSGQLTEAFF.

The chain carries TRBV5-5 and TRBJ2-3; TRBD2 matches at 13 bases. Trimming took 7 bases from V and 0 from J; bases not matched to a gene: 11. The length of the CDR3 is 18 residues. The V gene's germline CDR1 is SGHKS and CDR2 YYEKEE (reference sequence). The CDR3 is CASGGTSGAMGSTDTQYF. In DNA, the CDR3 is TGTGCCAGCGGAGGGACTAGCGGGGCCATGGGCAGCACAGATACGCAGTATTTT.

This clone was seen only a few times. The chain uses TRBV19 and TRBJ2-4; D is ambiguous. Germline CDR1 and CDR2: LNHDA and SQIVND (reference sequence). The V gene lost 5 bases and the J gene lost 0 bases, with 5 bases spanning the gap. The CDR3 consists of 13 residues. The CDR3 reads CASSSLAKNIQYF. For the CDR3, the DNA is TGTGCCAGTAGTTCCCTAGCCAAAAACATTCAGTACTTC. Full variable domain (remainder filled in from reference TRBV19 and TRBJ2-4): DGGITQSPKYLFRKEGQNVTLSCEQNLNHDAMYWYRQDPGQGLRLIYYSQIVNDFQKGDIAEGYSVSREKKESFPLTVTSAQKNPTAFYLCASSSLAKNIQYFGAGTRLSVL.

The rearrangement links TRBV12-5 to TRBJ2-1, with unresolved D. The CDR3 runs 14 residues. CDR1 LGHNT and CDR2 FRNRAP come from the germline V gene. V lost 0 bases and J 6 bases, leaving 9 bases between the germline ends. DNA for the CDR3: TGTGCTAGTGGTTTGGTAGGACCGTCCAATGAGCAGTTCTTC. Its protein is CASGLVGPSNEQFF.

The chain has TRBV11-2 and TRBJ2-4; TRBD2 matches at 13 bases. Germline values: CDR1 SGHAT, CDR2 FQNNGV. V dropped 5 bases and J dropped 3; count of bases not matched to a gene: 4. The CDR3 totals 16 residues. CDR3 region: CASSAGLAGDKNIQYF. DNA for the CDR3: TGTGCCAGCAGCGCTGGACTAGCGGGGGACAAAAACATTCAGTACTTC. Full variable domain (rest looked up from reference TRBV11-2 and TRBJ2-4): EAGVAQSPRYKIIEKRQSVAFWCNPISGHATLYWYQQILGQGPKLLIQFQNNGVVDDSQLPKDRFSAERLKGVDSTLKIQPAKLEDSAVYLCASSAGLAGDKNIQYFGAGTRLSVL.

This chain joins TRBV6-1 and TRBJ2-1; the match to TRBD2 covers 10 bases. Trimming removed 8 bases from V and 4 bases from J; junction bases left unmatched: 5. Germline V gene lookup returns CDR1 MNHNS and CDR2 SASEGT. The CDR3 contains 14 residues. The CDR3 is CASEAAGGYNEQFF. CDR3 DNA: TGTGCCAGCGAAGCAGCGGGAGGGTACAATGAGCAGTTCTTC.

In nucleotides, the CDR3 is TGTGCCAGTACCTTACTAGGACGGTTGGGGGCCGGGGAGCTGTTTTTT. Translating it yields CASTLLGRLGAGELFF. V usage is TRBV19 and J usage is TRBJ2-2, with D possibly being TRBD1 or TRBD2 (5 bases each). Germline loops: CDR1 LNHDA, CDR2 SQIVND (reference sequence). The ends were cut back, 7 bases at V and 6 bases at J, with 21 bases in the middle. This CDR3 contains 16 residues.

About this clone itself: Other DNA sequences in this sample translate to the same CDR3. The rearrangement uses TRBV19 and TRBJ2-1; D gene ambiguous. V lost 1 base and J lost 6, with 7 bases in between. The CDR3 covers 13 residues. Germline V CDR1 and CDR2: LNHDA, SQIVND (reference sequence). The CDR3, as DNA: TGTGCCAGTAGTATAGGAAACACCAATGAGCAGTTCTTC. Translation gives CASSIGNTNEQFF.

The rearrangement uses TRBV25-1 and TRBJ2-5; 11 bases match TRBD2. The CDR3 totals 15 residues. J lost 1 base, V lost 2 bases, and 0 bases had no gene match. CDR1 MGHDK and CDR2 SYGVNS come from the germline V gene. CDR3 nucleotides: TGTGCCAGCAGTGAAGGGACTAGCGGCCAAGAGACCCAGTACTTC. Translating gives CASSEGTSGQETQYF.

The chain carries TRBV20-1 and TRBJ1-1; D gene uncertain. This CDR3 is 9 amino acids long. V was shortened by 7 bases and J by 8 bases, with 8 bases between the two germline ends. CDR1 is DFQATT, CDR2 SNEGSKA, per germline (reference sequence). The DNA for the CDR3 is TGCAGTGTGGGGATGGAAGCTTTCTTT. Translated: CSVGMEAFF.

The chain links TRBV7-9 to TRBJ2-2; 9 nucleotides agree with TRBD1. The J segment lost 1 base and the V segment lost 5 bases, leaving 11 bases of the junction unmatched. The CDR3 is made up of 18 amino acids. Germline CDR1 SEHNR, CDR2 FQNEAQ (reference sequence). The CDR3 DNA is TGTGCCAGCAGCACCTTATTCTCGACAGGGGGGAACACCGGGGAGCTGTTTTTT. It encodes CASSTLFSTGGNTGELFF.

The J gene is TRBJ1-2, the V gene TRBV10-3; maybe TRBD1 (6 bases). Trimming took off 7 bases at V and 3 bases at J, with 12 bases between the two ends. Germline loops: CDR1 ENHRY, CDR2 SYGVKD. The length of the CDR3 is 13 residues. The chain's CDR3 is CAIMDSWDYGYTF. The CDR3 DNA is TGTGCCATCATGGACAGTTGGGACTATGGCTACACCTTC.

The chain recombines TRBV7-9 with TRBJ1-4; TRBD1 agrees at 10 bases. CDR1 and CDR2 from the germline V gene are SEHNR and FQNEAQ (reference sequence). V lost 0 bases to trimming and J lost 8 bases; unmatched junction nucleotides: 3. The CDR3 is made up of 15 amino acids. CDR3 bases: TGTGCCAGCAGCTTAGCAAGACAGGGGGCGGAAAAACTGTTTTTT. Translation gives CASSLARQGAEKLFF.